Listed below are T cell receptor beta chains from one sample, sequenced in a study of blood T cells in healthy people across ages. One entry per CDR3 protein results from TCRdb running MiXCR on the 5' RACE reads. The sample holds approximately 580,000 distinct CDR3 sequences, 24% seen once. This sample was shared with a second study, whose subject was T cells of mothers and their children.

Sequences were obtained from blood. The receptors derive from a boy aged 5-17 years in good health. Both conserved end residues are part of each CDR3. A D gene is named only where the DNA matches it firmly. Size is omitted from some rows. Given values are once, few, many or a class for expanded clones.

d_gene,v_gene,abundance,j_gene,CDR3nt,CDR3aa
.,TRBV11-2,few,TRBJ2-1,TGTGCCAGCAGCCTCATTTCCGGGGCAAGGAATGAGCAGTTCTTC,CASSLISGARNEQFF
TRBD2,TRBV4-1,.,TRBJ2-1,TGCGCCAGCAGCCTCCTAGCGGGGGGGAGCTCCTACAATGAGCAGTTCTTC,CASSLLAGGSSYNEQFF
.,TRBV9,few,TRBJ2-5,TGTGCCAGCAGCGCTGGCAGCTCCTCGGGAGAGACCCAGTACTTC,CASSAGSSSGETQYF
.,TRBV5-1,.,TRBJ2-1,TGCGCCAGCACTTCCCGGGTGAGCTCCTACAATGAGCAGTTCTTC,CASTSRVSSYNEQFF
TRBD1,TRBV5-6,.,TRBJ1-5,TGTGCCAGCAGCTGGGGTGGGGGGACAGGGGTTCAGCCCCAGCATTTT,CASSWGGGTGVQPQHF
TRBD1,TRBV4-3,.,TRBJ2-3,TGCGCCAGCAGCCAAGACTCAGGGGGCGACTCAGATACGCAGTATTTT,CASSQDSGGDSDTQYF
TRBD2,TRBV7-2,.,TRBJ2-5,TGTGCCAGCAGCTTAAGCGGGAGAAAAGAGACCCAGTACTTC,CASSLSGRKETQYF
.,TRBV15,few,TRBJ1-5,.,CATGRVAGGNQPRHF
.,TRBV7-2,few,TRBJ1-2,TGTGCCAGCAGCTTAGAGGCAAACTATGGCTACACCTTC,CASSLEANYGYTF
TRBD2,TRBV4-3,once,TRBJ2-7,TGCGCCAGCAGCCGAAATGGAGCGGGGGAGCCAAAGGGGGAGCAGTACTTC,CASSRNGAGEPKGEQYF
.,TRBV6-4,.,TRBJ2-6,TGTGCCAGCAGTCCGAATAGACTAGATATGGCCAACGTCCTGACTTTC,CASSPNRLDMANVLTF
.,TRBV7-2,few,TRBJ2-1,TGTGCCAGCAGCGCCCCGATTGGTACGGGGTTAACTAGCGAGCAGTTCTTC,CASSAPIGTGLTSEQFF
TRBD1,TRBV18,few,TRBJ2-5,TGTGCCAGCTCACCACCGTTAGCAGGGGGATCGGAGACCCAGTACTTC,CASSPPLAGGSETQYF
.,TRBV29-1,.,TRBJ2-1,TGCAGCGTTGAAGACCCAGGGGAAAGGGCCTACAATGAGCAGTTCTTC,CSVEDPGERAYNEQFF
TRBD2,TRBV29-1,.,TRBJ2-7,TGCAGCGTTGAAGCCCTGAGCCTTACTAGCGGGGGGACCTACGAGCAGTACTTC,CSVEALSLTSGGTYEQYF
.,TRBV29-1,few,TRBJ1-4,TGCAGCGTTGACGCGGGGAATGAAAAACTGTTTTTT,CSVDAGNEKLFF
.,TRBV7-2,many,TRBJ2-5,TGTGCCAGCAGCTTTACCTCCGGCACCCCAAAAGAGACCCAGTACTTC,CASSFTSGTPKETQYF
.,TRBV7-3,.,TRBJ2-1,TGTGCCAGCAGCTCAAGGGGCATGAACAATGAGCAGTTCTTC,CASSSRGMNNEQFF
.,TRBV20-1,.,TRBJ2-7,TGCAGTGCTAGTCAAGGCAGGGGCTACGAGCAGTACTTC,CSASQGRGYEQYF
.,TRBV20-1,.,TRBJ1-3,TGCAGTGCTGCACGGACTACCTCTGGAAACACCATATATTTT,CSAARTTSGNTIYF
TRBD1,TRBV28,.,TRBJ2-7,TGTGCCAGCCTTCGACAGGGAGTAAGCGAGCAGTACTTC,CASLRQGVSEQYF
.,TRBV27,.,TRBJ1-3,.,CASSFGGGSGNTVYF
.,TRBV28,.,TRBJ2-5,TGTGCCAGCAGTCCTGAGCGGCCGAGACACTTC,CASSPERPRHF
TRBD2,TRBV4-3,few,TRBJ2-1,TGCGCCAGCAGCCAAGCGGCTAGCGGGAGCAATGAGCAGTTCTTC,CASSQAASGSNEQFF
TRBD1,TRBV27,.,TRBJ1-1,TGTGCCAGCAGTTCAGAGACAGGGATCACTGAAGCTTTCTTT,CASSSETGITEAFF
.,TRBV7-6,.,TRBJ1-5,TGTGCCAGCAGCCACCTGGATCAGCCCCAGCATTTT,CASSHLDQPQHF
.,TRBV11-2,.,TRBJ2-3,TGTGCCAGCAGCCCGGGACGGTGGCTGGGCACAGATACGCAGTATTTT,CASSPGRWLGTDTQYF
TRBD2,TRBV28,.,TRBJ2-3,TGTGCCAGCAGTCGACTAGCGGGGGGGCCCCCAGATACGCAGTATTTT,CASSRLAGGPPDTQYF
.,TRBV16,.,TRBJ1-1,TGTGCCAGCAGCCACGCAGCGAACACTGAAGCTTTCTTT,CASSHAANTEAFF
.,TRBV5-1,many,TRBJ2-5,TGCGCCAGCAGCTTAGGCTCCCAGCAAGAGACCCAGTACTTC,CASSLGSQQETQYF
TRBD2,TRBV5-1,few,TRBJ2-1,TGCGCCAGCAGCTTGGCACTAGCGGTTTACAATGAGCAGTTCTTC,CASSLALAVYNEQFF
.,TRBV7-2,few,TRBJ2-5,TGTGCCAGCAGCCCCACTAATTATCCTGAGACCCAGTACTTC,CASSPTNYPETQYF
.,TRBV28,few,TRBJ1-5,TGTGCCGCCCGCGACGGGGGCAATCAGCCCCAGCATTTT,CAARDGGNQPQHF
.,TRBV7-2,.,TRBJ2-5,TGTGCCAGCAGCTTGGAGGGTTTCAAAGAGACCCAGTACTTC,CASSLEGFKETQYF
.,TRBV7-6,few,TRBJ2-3,TGTGCCAGCAGCGACGAATTGGTTGGGGCAGGCGGCACAGATACGCAGTATTTT,CASSDELVGAGGTDTQYF
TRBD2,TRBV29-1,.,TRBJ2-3,TGCAGCGTTGGCGCTAGCGGGGGGACGGCGACAGATACGCAGTATTTT,CSVGASGGTATDTQYF
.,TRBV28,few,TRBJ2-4,TGTGCCAGCAGTTTGAGTCGCAGCGGAGCCAAAAACATTCAGTACTTC,CASSLSRSGAKNIQYF
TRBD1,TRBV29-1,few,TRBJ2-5,TGCAGCGTCCCGCGGACAGGGGGAGGGCAGTACTTC,CSVPRTGGGQYF
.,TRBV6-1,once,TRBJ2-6,TGTGCCAGCAGTCAACACGATCTGGGGGCGCGGAGTGGGGCCAACGTCCTGACTTTC,CASSQHDLGARSGANVLTF